This T cell receptor beta chain was documented in a study of blood T cells in healthy people across ages. The study, taken as a whole, reports: Naive T cell percentage and TCR beta diversity correlated strongly.

For this clonotype: Antigen specificity is unknown.

From germline, CDR1 is SEHNR and CDR2 FQNEAQ (reference sequence). V lost 8 bases and J 8 bases, leaving 21 bases between the germline ends. The CDR3 has 15 amino acids. Through a sample-barcoded 5' primer and a J-beta primer mix, a second PCR was run for about 6 to 11 cycles. One entry per CDR3 protein, called by TCRdb with MiXCR from the 5' RACE reads. The top ten clones hold 23% of a sample with 1.5 million to 2 million distinct CDR3 sequences, 39% of them seen once. The chain uses TRBV7-9 and TRBJ1-4; TRBD1 is a possible D gene (6 bases). What was sequenced was blood. The sequence was obtained from a human donor in good health. CDR3 sequence: CASEGTSSGKEKLFF. The CDR3 DNA is TGTGCCAGCGAGGGGACAAGCTCCGGGAAGGAAAAACTGTTTTTT.